A selection of T cell receptor beta chains follows, all from one sample in a study of human CD4 T cells and Enterobacteriaceae. Sequencing was performed with immunoSEQ multiplex PCR; in TCRdb, only in-frame clones are kept and a portion is missing. The sample has about 29,000 clones, about 80% seen once. The sequenced sample consisted of memory CD4+ T cells from blood. The receptors derive from a human donor in good health. Each CDR3 is given with its conserved first and last residue. A D gene is named only where the DNA matches it firmly. The size field is filled for only some rows; it gives once, few, many or a size class.

D gene	V gene	clone size	J gene	CDR3 protein	CDR3 DNA
-	TRBV29-1	once	TRBJ2-7	CSVEWGRTPYEQYF	TGCAGCGTTGAATGGGGGAGGACCCCCTACGAGCAGTACTTC
-	TRBV21-1	-	TRBJ2-3	CASSKDSTRLAGDVDTQYF	TGTGCCAGCAGCAAGGACAGCACCCGACTAGCGGGAGATGTAGATACGCAGTATTTT
TRBD1	TRBV2	-	TRBJ1-2	CASSGTGGWVNYGYTF	TGTGCCAGCAGTGGGACAGGGGGATGGGTGAACTATGGCTACACCTTC
-	TRBV28	-	TRBJ1-1	CASNLGAGTTNAFF	TGTGCCAGCAACTTGGGGGCAGGAACCACCAACGCTTTCTTT
-	TRBV29-1	-	TRBJ1-1	CSVEYPKNTEAFF	TGCAGCGTTGAGTACCCGAAAAACACTGAAGCTTTCTTT
-	TRBV10-1	few	TRBJ1-1	CASSERTELNTEAFF	TGCGCCAGCAGTGAAAGGACAGAGCTGAACACTGAAGCTTTCTTT
-	TRBV9	few	TRBJ2-7	CASSPRSVGGAYEQYF	TGTGCCAGCAGCCCCCGGTCAGTCGGAGGTGCCTACGAGCAGTACTTC
TRBD1	TRBV5-4	once	TRBJ1-1	CASSPTGGARTEAFF	TGTGCCAGCAGCCCGACAGGGGGCGCAAGGACTGAAGCTTTCTTT
-	TRBV2	-	TRBJ1-2	CASSEAGHYYGYTF	TGTGCCAGCAGTGAAGCGGGACACTACTATGGCTACACCTTC
TRBD2	TRBV11-2	-	TRBJ2-3	CASSLGIGTSQDTQYF	TGTGCCAGCAGCTTAGGGATCGGGACTAGCCAAGATACGCAGTATTTT
-	TRBV5-1	-	TRBJ1-2	CASSLGAGYRSGYTF	TGCGCCAGCAGCTTGGGGGCAGGGTATCGATCGGGCTACACCTTC
-	TRBV15	once	TRBJ2-7	CATSRGDLAYEQYF	TGTGCCACCAGCAGAGGTGACCTCGCCTACGAGCAGTACTTC
-	TRBV11-2	-	TRBJ2-7	CASSLERFAYEQYF	TGTGCCAGCAGCTTAGAGAGGTTCGCCTACGAGCAGTACTTC
-	TRBV19	-	TRBJ1-5	CASSTWTDNQPQHF	TGTGCCAGTAGTACCTGGACAGACAATCAGCCCCAGCATTTT
TRBD2	TRBV19	-	TRBJ2-1	CASSIHPGTSGPYNEQFF	TGTGCCAGTAGTATACACCCCGGGACTAGCGGGCCCTACAATGAGCAGTTCTTC
-	TRBV28	-	TRBJ1-4	CASRSQGSKLFF	TGTGCCAGCAGATCCCAGGGCTCTAAACTGTTTTTT
-	TRBV18	-	TRBJ1-2	CASSDSHYGYTF	TGTGCCAGCTCGGACAGCCACTATGGCTACACCTTC
TRBD1	TRBV25-1	once	TRBJ2-7	CASSRSSTGGKAYEQYF	TGTGCCAGCAGTAGATCATCGACAGGGGGCAAGGCCTACGAGCAGTACTTC
TRBD1	TRBV19	-	TRBJ1-4	CASSGDRGEKLFF	TGTGCCAGTAGTGGGGACAGGGGAGAAAAACTGTTTTTT
-	TRBV18	-	TRBJ1-1	CASSRKVQDGNTEAFF	TGTGCCAGCTCACGCAAGGTACAAGACGGGAACACTGAAGCTTTCTTT
-	TRBV27	-	TRBJ1-1	CASSLSRNTEAFF	TGTGCCAGCAGTTTATCCAGAAACACTGAAGCTTTCTTT
-	TRBV5-1	-	TRBJ1-1	CASSYGQNTEAFF	TGCGCCAGCAGCTACGGACAGAACACTGAAGCTTTCTTT
-	TRBV13	-	TRBJ2-7	CASSLPGQFSYEQYF	TGTGCCAGCAGCTTACCAGGACAGTTCTCCTACGAGCAGTACTTC
-	TRBV2	-	TRBJ2-7	CASSEFEQYF	TGTGCCAGCAGTGAATTCGAGCAGTACTTC
TRBD2	TRBV5-4	-	TRBJ2-7	CASSRDSSGIYEQYF	TGTGCCAGCAGCCGTGACTCCAGCGGGATCTACGAGCAGTACTTC
-	TRBV12-1	-	TRBJ2-1	CASSSPSGVSNEQFF	TGTGCCAGCAGTTCTCCTAGCGGGGTCTCCAATGAGCAGTTCTTC
-	TRBV6-5	-	TRBJ1-1	CASSYSGKPKAFF	TGTGCCAGCAGTTATTCCGGGAAACCCAAAGCTTTCTTT
TRBD1	TRBV2	few	TRBJ1-2	CASSEVRQGAGGYTF	TGTGCCAGCAGTGAAGTACGGCAGGGGGCCGGTGGCTACACCTTC
-	TRBV5-6	once	TRBJ2-7	CASSLGQALSYEQYF	TGTGCCAGCAGCTTGGGCCAGGCCCTCTCCTACGAGCAGTACTTC
TRBD2	TRBV11-2	-	TRBJ2-1	CASLGRLAGGNEQFF	TGTGCCAGCCTAGGGAGACTAGCGGGAGGTAATGAGCAGTTCTTC
TRBD1	TRBV5-6	once	TRBJ1-5	CAGSLGTGEGQPQHF	TGTGCCGGCAGCCTCGGGACAGGGGAGGGTCAGCCCCAGCATTTT
-	TRBV28	-	TRBJ2-1	CASSFYNEQFF	TGTGCCAGCAGTTTCTACAATGAGCAGTTCTTC
-	TRBV7-9	-	TRBJ1-2	CASSPNLPGPNGMSGYTF	TGTGCCAGCAGCCCAAATCTGCCGGGACCGAACGGAATGAGCGGCTACACCTTC
-	TRBV9	-	TRBJ1-1	CASSPQGSFLRKNTEAFF	TGTGCCAGCAGCCCCCAAGGCAGCTTCCTGAGGAAGAACACTGAAGCTTTCTTT
-	TRBV9	once	TRBJ1-4	CASSVAGRENEKLFF	TGTGCCAGCAGCGTAGCTGGAAGGGAGAATGAAAAACTGTTTTTT
-	TRBV5-1	-	TRBJ1-4	CASSSVGGLGKLFF	TGCGCCAGCAGCTCCGTAGGGGGGCTAGGAAAACTGTTTTTT
-	TRBV27	-	TRBJ1-1	CASGTMNTEAFF	TGTGCCAGCGGCACCATGAACACTGAAGCTTTCTTT
-	TRBV19	once	TRBJ1-4	CASSDGTTNEKLFF	TGTGCCAGTAGTGACGGTACAACTAATGAAAAACTGTTTTTT
TRBD1	TRBV7-9	-	TRBJ2-1	CASSLGTGYDEQFF	TGTGCCAGCAGCTTAGGGACAGGGTATGATGAGCAGTTCTTC
TRBD2	TRBV29-1	-	TRBJ2-1	CSAALAGGFNEQFF	TGCAGCGCTGCTCTGGCGGGAGGGTTCAATGAGCAGTTCTTC
-	TRBV5-1	-	TRBJ1-4	CASSEGTQGYEKLFF	TGCGCCAGCAGCGAGGGGACACAGGGTTATGAAAAACTGTTTTTT